This paragraph covers one T cell receptor (beta chain) sequence. Some clones are missing from TCRdb's copy, which holds only in-frame ones; the method was immunoSEQ multiplex PCR. Counted here are over 100,000 clones, over 75% occurring once; the ten biggest clones make up about 6.9%. The data stem from a study of cytomegalovirus exposure and HLA in healthy donors. The CDR3 is 15 residues long. The specimen sequenced was PBMCs. The chain combines TRBV21-1 with TRBJ1-2. TRBV21-1 is marked as a pseudogene. This clonotype was sampled from a woman aged 18-29 years in good health and CMV-seropositive. DNA of the CDR3: TGTGCCAGCAGCATCAGAGGGTCATTAAACTATGGCTACACCTTC. Translating gives CASSIRGSLNYGYTF.